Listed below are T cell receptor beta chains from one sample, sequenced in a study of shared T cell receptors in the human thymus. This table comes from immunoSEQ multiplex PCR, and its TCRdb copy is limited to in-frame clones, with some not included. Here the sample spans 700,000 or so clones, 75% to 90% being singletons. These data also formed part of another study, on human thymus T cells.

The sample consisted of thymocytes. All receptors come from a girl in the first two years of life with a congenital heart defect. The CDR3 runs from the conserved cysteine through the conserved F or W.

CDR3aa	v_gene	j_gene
CATTPGVRRNQPQHF	TRBV10-3	TRBJ1-5
CASSSRQGYCYGYTF	TRBV6-5	TRBJ1-2
CASTSGTGKYEQYF	TRBV7-9	TRBJ2-7
CASCGQNYGYTF	TRBV10-2	TRBJ1-2
CASSSVPGQGSDGNSPLHF	TRBV5-6	TRBJ1-6
CASSEILAGRGGEQYF	TRBV2	TRBJ2-7
CASSEDLEGLGTNEKLFF	TRBV6-1	TRBJ1-4
CSVVTGGNQPQHF	TRBV29-1	TRBJ1-5
CASSHLPTWYEQYF	TRBV6-1	-
CASRPTGDGYTF	TRBV9	TRBJ1-2
CSAQTATEAFF	TRBV20-1	TRBJ1-1
CASSYISGTEYEKLFF	TRBV7-9	TRBJ1-4
CASSDVGQTGNISGNTIYF	TRBV2	TRBJ1-3
CASSYGAGTYEQYF	TRBV6-5	TRBJ2-7
CASSMPPHRGNSYEQYF	TRBV19	TRBJ2-7
CASRNPGQETQYF	TRBV6-1	TRBJ2-5
CASSFRRDRVTEAFF	TRBV6-5	TRBJ1-1
CASSDPSGGVEDIQYF	TRBV25-1	TRBJ2-4
CAPLWAADRGYGYTF	TRBV6-4	TRBJ1-2
CASRLDTSGLSADEQYF	TRBV5-8	TRBJ2-7
CASSLGPRQGVANEKLFF	TRBV13	TRBJ1-4
CASSRGLAKNIQYF	TRBV19	TRBJ2-4
CASSNRTGLNLAFF	TRBV7-4	TRBJ1-1
CASSLDGTAYGYTF	TRBV27	TRBJ1-2